Listed below are T cell receptor beta chains from one sample, sequenced in a study of cytomegalovirus exposure and HLA in healthy donors. Profiling relied on immunoSEQ multiplex PCR, and the TCRdb table lists in-frame clones only, not all of them. The sample holds some 150,000 clones, over 65% seen once. Sequenced input: PBMCs. The receptor source for this set is a man in his thirties or forties in good health and CMV-seronegative. The CDR3 runs from the conserved cysteine through the conserved F or W. The D gene is left open where the match is weak. Size is omitted from some rows. Given values are once, few, many or a class for expanded clones.

D gene,CDR3 length,V gene,J gene,clone size,CDR3 DNA,CDR3 protein
TRBD1,13,TRBV15,TRBJ1-2,.,TGTGCCACCAGCGGGGGACAGGTAGATGGCTACACCTTC,CATSGGQVDGYTF
TRBD2,17,TRBV6-1,TRBJ2-5,.,TGTGCCAGCAGTGAAGGGATTCAGCGGGGGGGGGAAGAGACCCAGTACTTC,CASSEGIQRGGEETQYF
.,16,TRBV6-5,TRBJ2-7,.,TGTGCCAGCAGTTACTCGATAGAATTTGGCTCCTACGAGCAGTACTTC,CASSYSIEFGSYEQYF
TRBD2,16,TRBV7-8,TRBJ2-3,.,TGTGCCAGCAGCAAAGGACTAGCGGGGGCCACAGATACGCAGTATTTT,CASSKGLAGATDTQYF
.,15,TRBV7-9,TRBJ2-5,.,TGTGCCAGCAGCTTAGCGGAACGGGTCCAAGAGACCCAGTACTTC,CASSLAERVQETQYF
.,12,TRBV2,TRBJ2-7,.,TGTGCCAGCACCCGAAGTGAGGGCGAGCAGTACTTC,CASTRSEGEQYF
TRBD1,16,TRBV19,TRBJ1-5,.,TGTGCCAGTAGTATAGTCGGGACAGGGGGCCATCAGCCCCAGCATTTT,CASSIVGTGGHQPQHF
.,14,TRBV5-1,TRBJ1-1,.,TGCGCCAGCAGCTTCTCCCTAGGTGACACTGAAGCTTTCTTT,CASSFSLGDTEAFF
TRBD2,19,TRBV7-6,TRBJ2-2,.,TGTGCCAGCAGCATGCCACTAGCGGGGGGACCCGCGAACACCGGGGAGCTGTTTTTT,CASSMPLAGGPANTGELFF
TRBD1,14,TRBV11-2,TRBJ2-7,few,TGTGCCAGCAGCTTAGGACAGGGGGCATACGAGCAGTACTTC,CASSLGQGAYEQYF
.,13,TRBV6-5,TRBJ1-5,.,TGTGCCAGCAGCCCGGGAGAGGCTAGGCCCCAGCATTTT,CASSPGEARPQHF
TRBD1,16,TRBV5-1,TRBJ2-3,.,TGCGCCAGCAGCTTGATTGGGACAGGGGGCACAGATACGCAGTATTTT,CASSLIGTGGTDTQYF
TRBD1,17,TRBV7-9,TRBJ2-5,.,TGTTCCAGCAGCCTTGATTTAGGACAGGGGCTTGAAGAGACCCAGTACTTC,CSSSLDLGQGLEETQYF
.,14,TRBV18,TRBJ1-6,.,TGTGCCAGCTCACCAGGGAGATCGGGTTCACCCCTCCACTTT,CASSPGRSGSPLHF
.,15,TRBV5-6,TRBJ1-4,.,TGTGCCAGCAGCTTGATCGGGGATGATAATGAAAAACTGTTTTTT,CASSLIGDDNEKLFF
.,15,TRBV5-1,TRBJ1-3,.,TGCGCCAGCAGCTTCGGGGGGCTATCTGGAAACACCATATATTTT,CASSFGGLSGNTIYF
.,15,TRBV28,TRBJ1-3,.,TGTGCCAGCGTCGGGGGAGGTCTCTCTGGAAACACCATATATTTT,CASVGGGLSGNTIYF
.,15,TRBV11-2,TRBJ2-1,.,TGTGCCAGCAGCCTCGAGGGGACTCCCTACAATGAGCAGTTCTTC,CASSLEGTPYNEQFF
.,13,TRBV6-1,TRBJ1-1,.,TGTGCCAGCAGTGAGGAGGAGAACACTGAAGCTTTCTTT,CASSEEENTEAFF
TRBD2,16,TRBV5-5,TRBJ2-3,few,TGTGCCAGCAGCCGCGGACTAGCGGGGGCGACAGATACGCAGTATTTT,CASSRGLAGATDTQYF
.,15,TRBV28,TRBJ2-7,.,TGTGCCAGCAGTTCCTTGGGCTCGAATTCCTACGAGCAGTACTTC,CASSSLGSNSYEQYF
TRBD1,14,TRBV11-2,TRBJ1-1,.,TGTGCCAGCAGCTCTACAGGGGTGGACACTGAAGCTTTCTTT,CASSSTGVDTEAFF
TRBD1,13,TRBV10-2,TRBJ2-7,.,TGCGCCAGCAGTCAGCGACAGGGTGCCGAGCAGTACTTC,CASSQRQGAEQYF
TRBD1,15,TRBV30,TRBJ2-2,.,TGTGCCTGGACAGGGGGTAGCCCGGAGGAAAAGGAGCTGTTTTTT,CAWTGGSPEEKELFF
.,14,TRBV5-1,TRBJ1-4,.,TGCGCCAGCAGCTACCTGCCCGAGGGTGAAAAACTGTTTTTT,CASSYLPEGEKLFF
.,13,TRBV9,TRBJ2-7,.,TGTGCCAGCAGCGTAAGGCAGGGCTACGAGCAGTACTTC,CASSVRQGYEQYF
.,15,TRBV27,TRBJ2-2,.,TGTGCCAGCAGTTTATGGACTCCAAACACCGGGGAGCTGTTTTTT,CASSLWTPNTGELFF
.,17,TRBV7-9,TRBJ2-4,once,TGTGCCAGCAGCTTATTGCGCCAGCGAGGGGCCAAAAACATTCAGTACTTC,CASSLLRQRGAKNIQYF
.,14,TRBV27,TRBJ2-7,.,TGTGCCAGTTACGCATCGGGTGTCTCCTACGAGCAGTACTTC,CASYASGVSYEQYF
.,15,TRBV7-8,TRBJ2-7,.,TGTGCCAGCAGCTTAGGAGGGAGCGGCCATTACGAGCAGTACTTC,CASSLGGSGHYEQYF
.,12,TRBV29-1,TRBJ1-2,.,TGCAGCGTTGTAGAGAGTTCGGGAGGCTACACCTTC,CSVVESSGGYTF